The TCR beta chain described here comes from a study of blood T cell repertoires in COVID-19. CDR3 length equals 13 residues. The V and J ends lost 3 bases and 5 bases respectively, with 10 bases between them. CDR1 is SEHNR, CDR2 FQNEAQ, per germline (reference sequence). The method was immunoSEQ multiplex PCR; TCRdb's version includes in-frame clones alone and lacks a portion of them. The repertoire consists of under 300,000 clones, with 70% to 90% occurring once and the leading ten covering around 7.3%. The sequenced material came from peripheral blood. This sequence was found in a woman in her 70s with active or convalescent COVID-19. The genes are TRBV7-9 and TRBJ1-1; a weak D match, TRBD1 (5 bases). This CDR3 is CASSLGGETEAFF. CDR3 bases: TGTGCCAGCAGCTTGGGGGGAGAGACTGAAGCTTTCTTT.